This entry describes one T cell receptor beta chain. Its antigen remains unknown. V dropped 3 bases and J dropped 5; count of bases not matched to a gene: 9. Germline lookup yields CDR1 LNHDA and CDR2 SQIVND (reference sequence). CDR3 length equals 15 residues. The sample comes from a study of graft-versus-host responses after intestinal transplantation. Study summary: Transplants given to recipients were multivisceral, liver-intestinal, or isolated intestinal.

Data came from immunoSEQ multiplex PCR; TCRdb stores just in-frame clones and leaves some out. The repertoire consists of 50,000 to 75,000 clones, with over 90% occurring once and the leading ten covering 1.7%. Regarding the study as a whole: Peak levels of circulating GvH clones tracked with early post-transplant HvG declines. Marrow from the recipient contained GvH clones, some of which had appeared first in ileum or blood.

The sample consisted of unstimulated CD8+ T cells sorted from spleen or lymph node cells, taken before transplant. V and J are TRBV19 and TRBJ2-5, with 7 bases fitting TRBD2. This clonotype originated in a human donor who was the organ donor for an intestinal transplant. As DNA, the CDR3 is TGTGCCAGTAGTATCGGGACCGGGGGGACGGAGACCCAGTACTTC. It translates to CASSIGTGGTETQYF.